This T cell receptor beta chain comes out of a study of blood T cells in healthy people across ages. With 2 bases removed from V and 0 bases from J, the gap between germline ends came to 17 bases. The CDR3 is 16 amino acids. Germline V gene sequence: CDR1 DFQATT, CDR2 SNEGSKA (reference sequence). Points from the study as a whole: The percentage of naive T cells correlated strongly with TCR beta diversity.

Using a J-beta primer mix together with a sample-barcoded 5' primer, a second PCR was run for roughly 6 to 11 cycles. TCRdb redid the calling of the 5' RACE reads with MiXCR, one entry per CDR3 protein. The table has 1.5 million to 1.8 million distinct CDR3 sequences, around 40% seen once. With respect to this clonotype: Its antigen is still unknown.

Material: blood. The TCR comes from a woman under 30 in good health. The rearrangement joins TRBV20-1 to TRBJ2-7; either TRBD1 or TRBD2 may fit D (5 bases each). DNA of the CDR3: TGCAGTGCTAGAATTTTCCCGGGACCAAGCTCCTACGAGCAGTACTTC. Residues: CSARIFPGPSSYEQYF.